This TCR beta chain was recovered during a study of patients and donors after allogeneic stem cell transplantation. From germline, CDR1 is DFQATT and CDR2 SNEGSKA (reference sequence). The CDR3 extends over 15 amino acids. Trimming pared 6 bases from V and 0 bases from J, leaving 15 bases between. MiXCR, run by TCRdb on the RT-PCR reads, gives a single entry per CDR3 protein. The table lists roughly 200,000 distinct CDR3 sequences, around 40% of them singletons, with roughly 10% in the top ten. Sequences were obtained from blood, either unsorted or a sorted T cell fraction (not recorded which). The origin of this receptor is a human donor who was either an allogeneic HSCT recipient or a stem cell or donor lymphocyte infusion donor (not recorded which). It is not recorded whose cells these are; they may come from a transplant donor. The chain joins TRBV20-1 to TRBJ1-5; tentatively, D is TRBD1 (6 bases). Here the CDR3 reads CSAQTGSTSNQPQHF. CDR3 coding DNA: TGCAGTGCACAAACAGGGTCGACTAGCAATCAGCCCCAGCATTTT.